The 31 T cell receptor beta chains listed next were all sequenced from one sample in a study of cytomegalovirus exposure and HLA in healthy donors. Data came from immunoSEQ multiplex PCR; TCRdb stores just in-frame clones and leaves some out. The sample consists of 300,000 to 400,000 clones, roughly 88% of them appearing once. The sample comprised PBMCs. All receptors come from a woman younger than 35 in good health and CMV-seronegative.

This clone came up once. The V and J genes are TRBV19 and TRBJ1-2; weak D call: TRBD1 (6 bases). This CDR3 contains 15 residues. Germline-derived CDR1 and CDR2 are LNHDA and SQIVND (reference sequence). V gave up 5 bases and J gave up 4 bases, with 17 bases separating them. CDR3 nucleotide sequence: TGTGCCAGTAGTGCGGACAGCTTGCCACCCTATGGCTACACCTTC. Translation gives CASSADSLPPYGYTF.

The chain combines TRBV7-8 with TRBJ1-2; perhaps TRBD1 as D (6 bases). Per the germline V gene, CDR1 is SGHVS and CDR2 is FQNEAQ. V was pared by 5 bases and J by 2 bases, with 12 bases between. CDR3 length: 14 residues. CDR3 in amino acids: CASSLRGGNYGYTF. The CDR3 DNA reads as TGTGCCAGCAGCCTCCGAGGGGGAAACTATGGCTACACCTTC.

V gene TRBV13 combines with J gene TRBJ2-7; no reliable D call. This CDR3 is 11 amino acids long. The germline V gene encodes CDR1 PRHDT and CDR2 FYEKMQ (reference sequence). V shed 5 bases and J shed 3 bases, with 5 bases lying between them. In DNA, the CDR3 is TGTGCCAGCAGCCTTAGCTACGAGCAGTACTTC. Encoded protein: CASSLSYEQYF.

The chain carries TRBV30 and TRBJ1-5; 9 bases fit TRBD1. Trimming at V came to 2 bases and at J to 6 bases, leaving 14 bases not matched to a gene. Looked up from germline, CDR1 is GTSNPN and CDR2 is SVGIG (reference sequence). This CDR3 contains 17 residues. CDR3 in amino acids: CAWSLGTTRQGVQPQHF. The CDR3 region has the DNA TGTGCCTGGAGTTTAGGTACTACGAGACAGGGGGTTCAGCCCCAGCATTTT.

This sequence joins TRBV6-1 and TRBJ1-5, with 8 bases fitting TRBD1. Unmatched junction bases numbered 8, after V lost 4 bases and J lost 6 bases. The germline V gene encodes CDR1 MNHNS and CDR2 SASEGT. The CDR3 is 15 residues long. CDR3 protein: CASSVRQGAAQPQHF. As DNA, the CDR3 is TGTGCCAGCAGTGTTAGGCAGGGGGCTGCTCAGCCCCAGCATTTT.

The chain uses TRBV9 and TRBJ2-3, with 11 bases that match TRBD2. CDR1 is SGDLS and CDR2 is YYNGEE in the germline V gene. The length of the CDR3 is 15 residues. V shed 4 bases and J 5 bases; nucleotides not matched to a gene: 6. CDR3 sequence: CASSQEGLAEDTQYF. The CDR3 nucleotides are TGTGCCAGCAGCCAAGAGGGACTAGCGGAAGATACGCAGTATTTT. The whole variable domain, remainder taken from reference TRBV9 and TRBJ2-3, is DSGVTQTPKHLITATGQRVTLRCSPRSGDLSVYWYQQSLDQGLQFLIQYYNGEERAKGNILERFSAQQFPDLHSELNLSSLELGDSALYFCASSQEGLAEDTQYFGPGTRLTVL.

The CDR3, as DNA: TGTGCCAGTACACCGGGACACGCGTCCTACGAGCAGTACTTC. Protein product: CASTPGHASYEQYF. V and J are TRBV19 and TRBJ2-7; D possibly corresponds to TRBD1 (6 bases). Trimming took 7 bases from V and 1 from J, leaving 14 bases between them. The CDR3 has 14 residues. From germline, CDR1 is LNHDA and CDR2 SQIVND (reference sequence).

In nucleotides, the CDR3 is TGTGCCAGTAGTAGACAGGGAATAGATGAAAAACTGTTTTTT. This codes for CASSRQGIDEKLFF. The rearrangement joins TRBV19 to TRBJ1-4, with 7 bases fitting TRBD1. CDR3 length equals 14 residues. After removal of 4 bases from V and 6 bases from J, the junction contained 5 bases not matched to a gene. The germline CDR1 and CDR2 sequences are LNHDA and SQIVND (reference sequence).

CDR3 loop: CASSLEVRGNEQYF. The DNA for the CDR3 is TGTGCCAGCAGTTTAGAGGTCAGGGGGAACGAGCAGTACTTC. This rearrangement joins TRBV28 to TRBJ2-7; 7 bases line up with TRBD1. The CDR3 is 14 amino acids. V lost 2 bases to trimming and J lost 5 bases; unmatched junction nucleotides: 6. CDR1 and CDR2 from the germline V gene are MDHEN and SYDVKM.

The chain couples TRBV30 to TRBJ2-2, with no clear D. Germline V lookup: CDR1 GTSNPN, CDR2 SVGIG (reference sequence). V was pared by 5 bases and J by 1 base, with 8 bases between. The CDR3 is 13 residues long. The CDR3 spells CAWSRRNTGELFF. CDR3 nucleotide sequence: TGTGCCTGGTCCAGGCGGAACACCGGGGAGCTGTTTTTT.

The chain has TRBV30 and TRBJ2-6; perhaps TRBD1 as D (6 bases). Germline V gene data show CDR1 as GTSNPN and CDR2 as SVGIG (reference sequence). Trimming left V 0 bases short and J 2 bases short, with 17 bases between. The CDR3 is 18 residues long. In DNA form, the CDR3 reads TGTGCCTGGAGTGTCCCGTGGGGGCGGACGCCTGGGGCCAACGTCCTGACTTTC. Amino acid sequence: CAWSVPWGRTPGANVLTF.

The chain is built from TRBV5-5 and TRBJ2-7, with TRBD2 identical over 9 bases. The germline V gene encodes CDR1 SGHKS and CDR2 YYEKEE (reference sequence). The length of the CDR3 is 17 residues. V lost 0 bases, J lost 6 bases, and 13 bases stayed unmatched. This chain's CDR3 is CASSLEFGGGAVAEQYF. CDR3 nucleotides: TGTGCCAGCAGCTTGGAGTTTGGCGGGGGGGCCGTAGCCGAGCAGTACTTC.

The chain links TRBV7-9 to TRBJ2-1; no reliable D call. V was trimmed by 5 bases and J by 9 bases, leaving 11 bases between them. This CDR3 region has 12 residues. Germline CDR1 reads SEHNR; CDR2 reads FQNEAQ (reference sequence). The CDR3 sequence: CASSVGAGEQFF. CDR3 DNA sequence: TGTGCCAGCAGCGTAGGAGCCGGTGAGCAGTTCTTC.

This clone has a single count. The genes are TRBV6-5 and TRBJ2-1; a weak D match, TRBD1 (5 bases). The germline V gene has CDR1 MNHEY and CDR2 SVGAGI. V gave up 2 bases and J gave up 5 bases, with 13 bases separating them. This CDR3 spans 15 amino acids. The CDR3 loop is CASSYDRGGNNEQFF. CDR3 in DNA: TGTGCCAGCAGTTACGATAGGGGCGGAAACAATGAGCAGTTCTTC.

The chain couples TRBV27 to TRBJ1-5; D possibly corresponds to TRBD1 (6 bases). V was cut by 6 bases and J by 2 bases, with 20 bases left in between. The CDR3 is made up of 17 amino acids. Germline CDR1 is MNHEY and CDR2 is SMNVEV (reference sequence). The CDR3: CASSPRQVKYGNQPQHF. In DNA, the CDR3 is TGTGCCAGCAGCCCGAGACAGGTCAAATATGGCAATCAGCCCCAGCATTTT.

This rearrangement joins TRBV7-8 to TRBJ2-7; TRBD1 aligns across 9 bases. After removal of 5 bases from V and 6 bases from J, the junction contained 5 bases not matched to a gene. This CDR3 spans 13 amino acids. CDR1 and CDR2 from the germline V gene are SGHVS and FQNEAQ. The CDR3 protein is CASSPGQGIEQYF. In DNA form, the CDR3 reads TGTGCCAGCAGCCCTGGACAGGGGATCGAGCAGTACTTC.

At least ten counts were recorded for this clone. This chain's CDR3 is CASSQEGPGSVGEQYF. The CDR3 DNA sequence: TGTGCCAGCAGCCAAGAGGGTCCCGGGTCTGTGGGCGAGCAGTACTTC. The rearrangement links TRBV4-2 to TRBJ2-7, with D unresolved. This CDR3 has 16 amino acids. The ends were cut back, 0 bases at V and 6 bases at J, with 18 bases in the middle. Looked up from germline, CDR1 is LGHNA and CDR2 is YNFKEQ.

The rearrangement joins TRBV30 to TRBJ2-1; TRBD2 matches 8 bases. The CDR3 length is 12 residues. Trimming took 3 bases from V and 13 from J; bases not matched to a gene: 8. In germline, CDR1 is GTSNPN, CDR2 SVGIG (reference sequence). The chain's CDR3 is CAWSGLAGPQFF. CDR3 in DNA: TGTGCCTGGAGCGGACTAGCAGGCCCTCAGTTCTTC. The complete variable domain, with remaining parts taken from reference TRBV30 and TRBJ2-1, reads SQTIHQWPATLVQPVGSPLSLECTVEGTSNPNLYWYRQAAGRGLQLLFYSVGIGQISSEVPQNLSASRPQDRQFILSSKKLLLSDSGFYLCAWSGLAGPQFFGPGTRLTVL.

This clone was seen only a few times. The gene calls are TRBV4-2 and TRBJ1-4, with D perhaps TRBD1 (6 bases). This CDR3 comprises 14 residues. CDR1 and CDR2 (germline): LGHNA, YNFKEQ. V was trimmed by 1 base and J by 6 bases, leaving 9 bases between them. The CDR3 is CASSQVQGDEKLFF. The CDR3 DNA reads TGTGCCAGCAGCCAAGTACAGGGAGATGAAAAACTGTTTTTT.

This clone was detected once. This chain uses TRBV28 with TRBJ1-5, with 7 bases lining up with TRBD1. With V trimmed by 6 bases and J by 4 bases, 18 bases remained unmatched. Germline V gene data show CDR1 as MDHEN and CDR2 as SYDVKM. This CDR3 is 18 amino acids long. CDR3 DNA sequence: TGTGCCAGCAGACTCGATGGTGGCACAGGGGTGCAGAATCAGCCCCAGCATTTT. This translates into CASRLDGGTGVQNQPQHF.

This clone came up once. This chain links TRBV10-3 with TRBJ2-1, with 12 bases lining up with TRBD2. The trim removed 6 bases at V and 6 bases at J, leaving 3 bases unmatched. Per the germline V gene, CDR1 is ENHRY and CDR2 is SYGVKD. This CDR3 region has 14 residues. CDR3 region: CAISPSGRANEQFF. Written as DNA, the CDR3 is TGTGCCATCAGCCCTAGCGGGAGGGCCAATGAGCAGTTCTTC.

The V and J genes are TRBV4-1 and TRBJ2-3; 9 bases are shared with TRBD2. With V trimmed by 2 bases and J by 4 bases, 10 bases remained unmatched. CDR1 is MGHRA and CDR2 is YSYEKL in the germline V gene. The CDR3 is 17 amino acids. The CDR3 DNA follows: TGCGCCAGCAGCCAATCTACCAAGCGGGGGGTACCAGATACGCAGTATTTT. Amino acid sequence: CASSQSTKRGVPDTQYF.

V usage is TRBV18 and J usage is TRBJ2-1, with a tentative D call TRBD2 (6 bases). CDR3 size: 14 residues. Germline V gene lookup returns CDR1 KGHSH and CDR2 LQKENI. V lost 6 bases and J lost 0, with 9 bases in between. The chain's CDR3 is CASSGGASYNEQFF. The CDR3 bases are TGTGCCAGCTCCGGCGGGGCCTCCTACAATGAGCAGTTCTTC.

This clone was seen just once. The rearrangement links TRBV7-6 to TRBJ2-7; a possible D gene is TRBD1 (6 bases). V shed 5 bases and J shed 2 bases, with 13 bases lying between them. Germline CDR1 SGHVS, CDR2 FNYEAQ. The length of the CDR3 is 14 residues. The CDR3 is CASSHRQATYEQYF. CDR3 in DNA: TGTGCCAGCAGCCATCGACAGGCCACCTACGAGCAGTACTTC.

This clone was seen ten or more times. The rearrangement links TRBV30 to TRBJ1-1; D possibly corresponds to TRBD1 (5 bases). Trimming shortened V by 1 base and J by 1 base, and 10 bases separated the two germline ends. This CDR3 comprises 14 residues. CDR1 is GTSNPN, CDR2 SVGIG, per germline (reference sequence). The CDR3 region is CAWSEGLQNTEAFF. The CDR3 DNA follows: TGTGCCTGGAGTGAGGGGCTACAGAACACTGAAGCTTTCTTT.

CDR3 nucleotide sequence: TGTGCCAGCAGTTTCCTCACTAGCGGGAGGGCCGAGCAGTTCTTC. It encodes CASSFLTSGRAEQFF. The rearrangement links TRBV27 to TRBJ2-1; 13 nucleotides align to TRBD2. The CDR3 contains 15 residues. Trimming cost V 3 bases and J 10 bases; bases outside gene matches: 6. Germline V gene lookup returns CDR1 MNHEY and CDR2 SMNVEV (reference sequence).

The CDR3 DNA reads as TGTGCCAGCAGCGAGACAGGGGGCGACCCAGATGGCTACACCTTC. Its translation: CASSETGGDPDGYTF. This chain uses TRBV6-4 with TRBJ1-2; TRBD1 aligns across 10 bases. Germline-derived CDR1 and CDR2 are MRHNA and SNTAGT. V trimming: 6 bases; J trimming: 6 bases; junction bases outside the gene matches: 10. CDR3 length: 15 residues.

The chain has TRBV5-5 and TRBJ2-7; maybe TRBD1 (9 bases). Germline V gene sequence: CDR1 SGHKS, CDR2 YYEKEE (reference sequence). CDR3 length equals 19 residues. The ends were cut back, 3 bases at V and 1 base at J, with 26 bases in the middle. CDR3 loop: CASSSQLQGASGSSYEQYF. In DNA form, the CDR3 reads TGTGCCAGCAGCTCCCAGTTACAGGGGGCCAGCGGGAGTTCCTACGAGCAGTACTTC.

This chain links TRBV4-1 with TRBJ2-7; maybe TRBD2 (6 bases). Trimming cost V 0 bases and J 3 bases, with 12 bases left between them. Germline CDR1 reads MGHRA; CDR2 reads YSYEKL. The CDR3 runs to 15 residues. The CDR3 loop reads CASSQELAAGYEQYF. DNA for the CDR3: TGCGCCAGCAGCCAAGAACTAGCAGCTGGCTACGAGCAGTACTTC.

CDR3 region: CASSYSIRLTETQYF. CDR3 DNA: TGTGCCAGCAGTTACTCAATCCGTCTTACTGAGACCCAGTACTTC. J is TRBJ2-5 and V is TRBV6-6; D remains unclear. V was shortened by 0 bases and J by 5 bases, with 13 bases between the two germline ends. Germline-derived CDR1 and CDR2 are MNHNY and SVGAGI (reference sequence). This CDR3 is 15 amino acids long.

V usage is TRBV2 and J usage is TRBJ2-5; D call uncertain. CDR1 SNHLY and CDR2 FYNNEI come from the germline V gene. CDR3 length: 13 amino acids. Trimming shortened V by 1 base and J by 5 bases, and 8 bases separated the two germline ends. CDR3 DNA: TGTGCCAGCAGTGAAGGCAGGATGGAGACCCAGTACTTC. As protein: CASSEGRMETQYF.